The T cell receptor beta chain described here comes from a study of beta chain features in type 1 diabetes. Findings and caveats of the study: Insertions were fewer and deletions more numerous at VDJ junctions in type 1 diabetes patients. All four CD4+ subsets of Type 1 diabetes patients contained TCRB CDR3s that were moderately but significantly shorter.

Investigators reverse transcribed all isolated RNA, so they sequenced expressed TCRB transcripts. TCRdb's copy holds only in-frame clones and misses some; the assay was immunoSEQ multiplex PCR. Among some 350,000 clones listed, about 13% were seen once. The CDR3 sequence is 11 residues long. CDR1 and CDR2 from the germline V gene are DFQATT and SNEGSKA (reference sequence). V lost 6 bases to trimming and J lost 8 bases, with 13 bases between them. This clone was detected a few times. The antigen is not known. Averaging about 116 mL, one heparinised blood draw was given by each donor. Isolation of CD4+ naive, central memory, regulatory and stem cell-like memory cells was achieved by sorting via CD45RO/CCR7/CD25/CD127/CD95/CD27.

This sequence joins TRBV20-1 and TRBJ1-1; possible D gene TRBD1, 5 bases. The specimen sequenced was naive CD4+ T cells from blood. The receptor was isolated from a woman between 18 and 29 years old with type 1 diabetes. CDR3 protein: CSAPTGGEAFF. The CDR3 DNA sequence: TGCAGTGCCCCTACCGGGGGGGAAGCTTTCTTT.